One sample yielded the 13 T cell receptor beta chains listed below, sequenced in a study of Graves' ophthalmopathy and Graves' hyperthyroidism. RNA transcripts yielded amplified TCR beta CDR3 regions. Second-round multiplex PCR came after a first-round RT-PCR that employed HTBI primers. Each CDR3 protein gets one entry after TCRdb re-called the multiplex PCR reads with MiXCR. The sample consists of roughly 400,000 distinct CDR3 sequences, 18% of them appearing once. The sequencing input was peripheral blood. These receptors originate from a woman younger than 30 with Graves' ophthalmopathy.

This clonotype was observed many times. The chain combines TRBV11-2 with TRBJ2-4; D might be TRBD2 (6 bases). CDR3 length: 18 residues. V was clipped by 1 base and J by 3 bases, with 19 bases between them. Germline CDR1 SGHAT, CDR2 FQNNGV. In DNA form, the CDR3 reads TGTGCCAGCAGCTTAGGAGCGGGTGGGCAGGTTGGCAAAAACATTCAGTACTTC. Its translation: CASSLGAGGQVGKNIQYF.

This clonotype was seen repeatedly, ten times or more. The chain combines TRBV30 with TRBJ1-2; D is perhaps TRBD1 (6 bases). The CDR3 totals 17 residues. CDR1 and CDR2 (germline): GTSNPN, SVGIG (reference sequence). V was shortened by 4 bases and J by 5 bases, with 26 bases between the two germline ends. CDR3 coding DNA: TGTGCCTGGACCCTTGACAGGATCACATCTCCTACATATGGCTACACCTTC. The encoded protein is CAWTLDRITSPTYGYTF.

This clonotype was seen many times. This rearrangement joins TRBV30 to TRBJ1-1, with a possible D match to TRBD1 (5 bases). Germline V gene lookup returns CDR1 GTSNPN and CDR2 SVGIG (reference sequence). The CDR3 is 12 residues long. The CDR3 DNA reads as TGTGCACTGACCCAGGGTACCACTGAAGCTTTCTTT. Encoded protein: CALTQGTTEAFF.

This clonotype was seen at least ten times. The J gene is TRBJ2-7, the V gene TRBV6-1; 7 bases align to TRBD1. Germline V gives CDR1 MNHNS, CDR2 SASEGT. This CDR3 contains 12 residues. V lost 6 bases to trimming and J lost 3 bases; unmatched junction nucleotides: 2. The chain's CDR3 is CASSGDSYEQYF. The CDR3 bases are TGTGCCAGCAGCGGGGACAGCTACGAGCAGTACTTC.

This clonotype appeared many times. This chain links TRBV11-2 with TRBJ2-5; D might be TRBD1 (6 bases). Trimming took 5 bases from V and 5 from J, leaving 18 bases between them. Looked up from germline, CDR1 is SGHAT and CDR2 is FQNNGV. The CDR3 length is 15 residues. The CDR3 DNA reads TGTGCCAGCAGCCGTACTCAGGGGTTCGGGGAGACCCAGTACTTC. Protein: CASSRTQGFGETQYF.

This clonotype was picked up many times. A much larger clone is a single base away; this may be a read error. The CDR3 end shows no conserved phenylalanine or tryptophan, and so a read error is likely. The chain's CDR3 is CASIMNTEAFL. The CDR3 coding sequence is TGTGCCAGCATCATGAACACTGAAGCTTTCCTT. The chain recombines TRBV2 with TRBJ1-1; D gene uncertain. Germline V gives CDR1 SNHLY, CDR2 FYNNEI. V was pared by 7 bases and J by 0 bases, with 3 bases between. This CDR3 spans 11 amino acids.

The chain uses TRBV7-9 and TRBJ2-7; D perhaps matches TRBD1 (7 bases). This CDR3 region has 15 residues. Germline values: CDR1 SEHNR, CDR2 FQNEAQ (reference sequence). Trimming took 3 bases from V and 6 from J, leaving 18 bases between them. CDR3 nucleotide sequence: TGTGCCAGCAGCTTTAGGGCTTACAGGGGAGGCGAGCAGTACTTC. Translating it yields CASSFRAYRGGEQYF.

This clonotype was recorded many times. Since a much larger clone is just one base distant, this may be a read error. The chain recombines TRBV6-1 with TRBJ1-6, with D possibly being TRBD1 (5 bases). Germline lookup yields CDR1 MNHNS and CDR2 SASEGT. The CDR3 consists of 12 residues. The CDR3 spells CAGSWGGSPLHF. DNA of the CDR3: TGTGCCGGCAGTTGGGGCGGTTCACCCCTCCACTTT.

This chain's CDR3 is CASGGEETQYF. In DNA form, the CDR3 reads TGTGCCAGCGGGGGAGAAGAGACCCAGTACTTC. This chain joins TRBV12-3 or TRBV12-4 and TRBJ2-5; D is possibly TRBD1 or TRBD2 (5 bases each). This CDR3 has 11 amino acids. With 8 bases removed from V and 3 bases from J, the gap between germline ends came to 7 bases.

This clonotype was observed many times. The chain has TRBV6-2 or TRBV6-3 and TRBJ2-5, with D tentatively TRBD2 (6 bases). This CDR3 has 14 amino acids. V lost 4 bases and J lost 5, with 14 bases in between. Germline CDR1 reads MNHEY; CDR2 reads SVGEGT. CDR3 sequence: CASSFGAGWETQYF. The CDR3 nucleotides read TGTGCCAGCAGTTTTGGAGCGGGTTGGGAGACCCAGTACTTC.

In its sample, this clonotype was seen many times. The chain is built from TRBV12-3 or TRBV12-4 and TRBJ1-1; 9 bases fit TRBD1. The CDR3 is 11 residues long. Germline trimming cut 4 bases from V and 11 bases from J; bases unmatched to any gene: 2. Written as DNA, the CDR3 is TGTGCCAGCAGTTCGGGACAGGGTGCTTTCTTT. It yields the protein CASSSGQGAFF.

This clonotype was seen many times. The chain uses TRBV20-1 and TRBJ1-6; 8 bases line up with TRBD1. In germline, CDR1 is DFQATT, CDR2 SNEGSKA (reference sequence). Unmatched junction bases numbered 7, after V lost 0 bases and J lost 6 bases. The CDR3 totals 16 residues. CDR3: CSARDPLRGPNSPLHF. The CDR3 bases are TGCAGTGCTAGAGATCCGCTCAGGGGGCCTAATTCACCCCTCCACTTT.

With respect to this clonotype: Compared with germline, one end of the junction differs, possibly owing to a read error. The rearrangement uses TRBV28 and TRBJ1-5, with TRBD1 as a possible D gene (5 bases). CDR3 length equals 15 residues. Germline CDR1 and CDR2: MDHEN and SYDVKM. The CDR3 coding sequence is TGTGCCAGCAGTTTAGACGGGGGTAGCTATCAGCCCCAGCATTTT. It codes for CASSLDGGSYQPQHF.